The T cell receptor beta chain described here comes from a study of blood T cell repertoires in COVID-19 (dated by TCRdb to the early 2020s). About the study as a whole: Collaborator samples came from the United States, Italy and Spain and covered acute and convalescent phases of COVID-19. The repertoires were released in a freely available public database meant as a resource for research on the immune response to SARS-CoV-2. The dataset comprised deeply sampled blood TCRbeta repertoires from subjects exposed to, actively infected with, or recovered from COVID-19. Sample metadata almost always included a de-identified subject ID, COVID-19 status, age in years and sex. The samples were drawn from two sources: the first 160 participants of the ongoing ImmuneRACE study, and 950 to 1,500 subjects contributed by 6 global collaborators. HLA class I and class II types, where available, came from metadata supplied by the sample provider rather than from assay-based typing. The prospective study material was composed of cDNA or gDNA derived from T cells, B-cell-depleted T cells, or PBMCs.

On the study overall, not on this receptor specifically: How much clinical and demographic metadata was included differed by source and by participant, and the metadata was provided uncurated.

TCRbeta CDR3 regions were amplified from genomic DNA using the immunoSEQ Assay, a bias-controlled multiplex PCR. As for the authors' bioinformatics: The number of nucleated cells in each sample was estimated by amplification of reference gene primers within the assay. To quantify the absolute abundance of each unique TCRbeta CDR3 rearrangement, sequence reads were collapsed and filtered. For each sample, productive Simpson clonality was calculated as the square root of Simpson's diversity index over productive rearrangements. Drawn from immuneACCESS, this table holds only the in-frame rearrangements with V and J called that TCRdb kept. Clones are partly lost; checked studies trace under half to an unresolved V gene and leave the rest unexplained. V and J calls and clone size follow that table, whereas D and trimming were derived from the DNA. This sample has about 410,000 clones in its table, and 70% to 90% of those were observed once. Of the sample, about 1.5% falls within the top ten clones.

A remark on this clone: The clone's antigen remains unknown. Within one base of it there is no much larger clone, and no base qualities were kept.

Trimming takes 4 bases off V and 4 bases off J; junction bases not matched to a gene: 3. From its cysteine to its phenylalanine, the CDR3 spans 15 amino acids. The CDR3 DNA has 45 bases and is translated from base 1. According to the germline V gene, CDR1 reads SNHLY and CDR2 reads FYNNEI. The collaborating institutions used their own protocols to collect whole blood in K2EDTA tubes. For TCRbeta analysis, collaborators shipped samples as frozen whole blood, isolated PBMCs, or DNA extracted from either of those sample types. This receptor was taken from a young woman with active or convalescent COVID-19. In this chain, TRBV2 is recombined with TRBJ2-2, and TRBD1 aligns with 10 junction nucleotides. Sequenced: peripheral blood. In nucleotide form, the sequence is TGTGCCAGCAGTGGACGGACAGGGGGCACCGGGGAGCTGTTTTTT. Its translation is CASSGRTGGTGELFF.